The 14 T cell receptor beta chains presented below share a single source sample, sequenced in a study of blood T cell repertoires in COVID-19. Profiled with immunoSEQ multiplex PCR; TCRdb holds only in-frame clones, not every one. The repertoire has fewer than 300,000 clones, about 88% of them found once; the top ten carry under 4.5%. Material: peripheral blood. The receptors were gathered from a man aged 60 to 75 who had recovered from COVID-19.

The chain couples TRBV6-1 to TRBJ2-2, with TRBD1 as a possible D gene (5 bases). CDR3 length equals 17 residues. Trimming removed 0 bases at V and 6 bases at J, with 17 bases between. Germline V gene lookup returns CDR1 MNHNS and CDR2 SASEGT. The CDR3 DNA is TGTGCCAGCAGTGAAGCGCTTGGCCAGGGATTCCCCGGGGAGCTGTTTTTT. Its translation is CASSEALGQGFPGELFF.

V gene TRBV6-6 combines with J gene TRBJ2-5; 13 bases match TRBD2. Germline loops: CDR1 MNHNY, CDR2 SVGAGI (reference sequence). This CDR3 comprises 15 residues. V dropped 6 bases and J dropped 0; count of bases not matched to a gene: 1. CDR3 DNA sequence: TGTGCCAGCAGGACTAGCGGGGGGTACCAAGAGACCCAGTACTTC. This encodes CASRTSGGYQETQYF.

The CDR3 nucleotides are TGTGCCAGCAGCCCCCGGGGGCGGGGGAACTCCTACGAGCAGTACTTC. Translated, it gives CASSPRGRGNSYEQYF. The chain couples TRBV3-1 (or the pseudogene TRBV3-2) to TRBJ2-7, with TRBD2 as a possible D gene (7 bases). V shed 4 bases and J shed 0 bases, with 16 bases lying between them. CDR3 length: 16 residues. CDR1 is LGHDT and CDR2 is YNNKEL in the germline V gene (reference sequence).

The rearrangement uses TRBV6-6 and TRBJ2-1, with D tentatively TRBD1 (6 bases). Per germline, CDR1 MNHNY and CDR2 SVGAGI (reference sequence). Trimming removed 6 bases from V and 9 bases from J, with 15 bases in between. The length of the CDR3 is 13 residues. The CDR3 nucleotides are TGTGCCAGCAGGACATACAGGGACGCTGAGCAGTTCTTC. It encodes CASRTYRDAEQFF.

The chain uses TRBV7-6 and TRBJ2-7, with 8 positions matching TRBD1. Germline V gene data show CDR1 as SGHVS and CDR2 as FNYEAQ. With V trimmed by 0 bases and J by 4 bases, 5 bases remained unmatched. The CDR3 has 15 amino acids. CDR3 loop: CASSLAQGAPYEQYF. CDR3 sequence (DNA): TGTGCCAGCAGCTTAGCCCAGGGGGCGCCATACGAGCAGTACTTC. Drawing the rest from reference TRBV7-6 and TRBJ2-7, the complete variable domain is GAGVSQSPRYKVTKRGQDVALRCDPISGHVSLYWYRQALGQGPEFLTYFNYEAQQDKSGLPNDRFSAERPEGSISTLTIQRTEQRDSAMYRCASSLAQGAPYEQYFGPGTRLTVT.

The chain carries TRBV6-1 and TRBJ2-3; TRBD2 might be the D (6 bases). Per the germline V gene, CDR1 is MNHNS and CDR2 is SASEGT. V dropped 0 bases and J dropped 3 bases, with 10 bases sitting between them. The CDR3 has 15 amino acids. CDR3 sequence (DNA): TGTGCCAGCAGTGAAGCGCGCGGAGGGACAGATACGCAGTATTTT. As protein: CASSEARGGTDTQYF.

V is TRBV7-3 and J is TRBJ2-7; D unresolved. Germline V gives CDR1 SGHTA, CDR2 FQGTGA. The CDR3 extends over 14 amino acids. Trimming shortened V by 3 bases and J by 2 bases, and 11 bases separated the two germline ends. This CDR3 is CASSLSRSAYEQYF. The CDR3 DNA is TGTGCCAGCAGCTTGAGTAGATCTGCCTACGAGCAGTACTTC.

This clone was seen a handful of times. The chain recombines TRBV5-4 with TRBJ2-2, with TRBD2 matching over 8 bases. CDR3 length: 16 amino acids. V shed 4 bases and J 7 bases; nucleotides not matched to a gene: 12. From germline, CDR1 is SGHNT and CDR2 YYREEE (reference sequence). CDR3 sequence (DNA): TGTGCCAGCAGCCCTAGCGGGTCCAATGCCATCGGGGAGCTGTTTTTT. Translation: CASSPSGSNAIGELFF.

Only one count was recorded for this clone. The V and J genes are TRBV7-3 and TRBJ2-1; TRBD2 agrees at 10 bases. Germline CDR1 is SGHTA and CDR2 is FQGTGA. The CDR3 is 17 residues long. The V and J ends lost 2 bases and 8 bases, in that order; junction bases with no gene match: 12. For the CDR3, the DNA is TGTGCCAGCAGCTTAGCGGGAGCGGGGGGGCCCGGATATGAGCAGTTCTTC. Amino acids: CASSLAGAGGPGYEQFF.

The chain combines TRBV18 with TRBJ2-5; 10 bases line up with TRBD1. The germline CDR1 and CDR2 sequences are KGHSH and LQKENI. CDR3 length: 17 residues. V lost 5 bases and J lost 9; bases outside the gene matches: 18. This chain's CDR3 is CASSSRSPGQGPWAQYF. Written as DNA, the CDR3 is TGTGCCAGCTCAAGTAGATCTCCGGGACAGGGGCCATGGGCCCAGTACTTC.

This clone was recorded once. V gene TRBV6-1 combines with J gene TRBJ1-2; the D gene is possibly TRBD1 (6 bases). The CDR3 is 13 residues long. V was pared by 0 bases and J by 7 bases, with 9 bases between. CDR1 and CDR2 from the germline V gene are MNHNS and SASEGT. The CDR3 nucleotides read TGTGCCAGCAGTGAAGCAAACAGGGCTGGCTACACCTTC. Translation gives CASSEANRAGYTF.

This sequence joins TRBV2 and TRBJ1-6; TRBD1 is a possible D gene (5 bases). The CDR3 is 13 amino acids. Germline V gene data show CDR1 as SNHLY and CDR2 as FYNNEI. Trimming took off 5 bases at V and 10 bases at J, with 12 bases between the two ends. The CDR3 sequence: CASSKGILSPLHF. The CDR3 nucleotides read TGTGCCAGCAGTAAGGGGATTTTATCACCCCTCCACTTT.

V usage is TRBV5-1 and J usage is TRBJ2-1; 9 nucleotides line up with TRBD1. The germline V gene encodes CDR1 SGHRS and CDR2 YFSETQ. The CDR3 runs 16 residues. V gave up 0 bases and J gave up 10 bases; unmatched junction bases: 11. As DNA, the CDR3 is TGCGCCAGCAGCTTGGCCGGAGGGACAGGGATGAGGGAGCAGTTCTTC. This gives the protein CASSLAGGTGMREQFF.

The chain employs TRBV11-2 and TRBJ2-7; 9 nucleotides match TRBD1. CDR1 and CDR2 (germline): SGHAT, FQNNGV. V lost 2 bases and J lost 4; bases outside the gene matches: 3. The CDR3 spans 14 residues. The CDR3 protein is CASSLIQGAYEQYF. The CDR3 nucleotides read TGTGCCAGCAGCTTAATACAGGGGGCTTACGAGCAGTACTTC.